The 6 T cell receptor beta chains reported below all come from one sample, sequenced in a study of T cell responses to AZD1222 COVID-19 vaccine. The method was immunoSEQ multiplex PCR; TCRdb's version includes in-frame clones alone and lacks a portion of them. The table lists 44,000 or so clones, 83% of them singletons. This sample comprised peripheral blood, obtained on day 0 of AZD1222 vaccination. These receptors were collected from an adult in good health.

CDR3 loop: CASSGTETGGQPQHF. The CDR3 nucleotides read TGTGCCAGCAGTGGGACTGAGACAGGGGGACAGCCCCAGCATTTT. The chain links TRBV2 to TRBJ1-5, with 9 bases lining up with TRBD1. V lost 4 bases to trimming and J lost 7 bases; unmatched junction nucleotides: 8. Germline CDR1 reads SNHLY; CDR2 reads FYNNEI. This CDR3 has 15 residues.

The chain couples TRBV20-1 to TRBJ1-5; perhaps TRBD1 as D (6 bases). V was clipped by 7 bases and J by 9 bases, with 13 bases between them. The CDR3 has 11 amino acids. CDR1 DFQATT and CDR2 SNEGSKA come from the germline V gene (reference sequence). CDR3 DNA sequence: TGCAGTGTACAGGGCATAGGGCCCCAGCATTTT. It yields the protein CSVQGIGPQHF.

The genes are TRBV28 and TRBJ1-2, with D maybe TRBD1 (6 bases). V was trimmed by 3 bases and J by 2 bases, leaving 10 bases between them. This CDR3 contains 14 residues. Per the germline V gene, CDR1 is MDHEN and CDR2 is SYDVKM. The CDR3 DNA reads as TGTGCCAGCAGTTTCCGCGGACAGAACTATGGCTACACCTTC. Translation: CASSFRGQNYGYTF.

This sequence joins TRBV6-5 and TRBJ2-7; D call uncertain. V was clipped by 4 bases and J by 1 base, with 14 bases between them. CDR1 and CDR2 from the germline V gene are MNHEY and SVGAGI. CDR3 size: 15 residues. The CDR3 protein is CASSSETAWSYEQYF. The CDR3 DNA is TGTGCCAGCAGTTCAGAGACTGCATGGTCCTACGAGCAGTACTTC.

This clone was detected only once. The CDR3 DNA reads TGTGCCAGCAGCGCCCTACAGACTAGAGGAGAGACCCAGTACTTC. It codes for CASSALQTRGETQYF. The chain links TRBV7-2 to TRBJ2-5, with D tentatively TRBD2 (6 bases). Germline CDR1 SGHTA, CDR2 FQGNSA. The CDR3 has 15 residues. V was shortened by 5 bases and J by 4 bases, with 17 bases between the two germline ends.

The genes are TRBV19 and TRBJ1-4, with D maybe TRBD1 (6 bases). The CDR3 runs 14 residues. V lost 10 bases and J lost 5, with 17 bases in between. Germline-derived CDR1 and CDR2 are LNHDA and SQIVND (reference sequence). CDR3 DNA sequence: TGTGCCACGACCCTGGGGAGGGGGAATGAAAAACTGTTTTTT. Residues: CATTLGRGNEKLFF. The full variable domain, rest sourced from reference TRBV19 and TRBJ1-4, is DGGITQSPKYLFRKEGQNVTLSCEQNLNHDAMYWYRQDPGQGLRLIYYSQIVNDFQKGDIAEGYSVSREKKESFPLTVTSAQKNPTAFYLCATTLGRGNEKLFFGSGTQLSVL.